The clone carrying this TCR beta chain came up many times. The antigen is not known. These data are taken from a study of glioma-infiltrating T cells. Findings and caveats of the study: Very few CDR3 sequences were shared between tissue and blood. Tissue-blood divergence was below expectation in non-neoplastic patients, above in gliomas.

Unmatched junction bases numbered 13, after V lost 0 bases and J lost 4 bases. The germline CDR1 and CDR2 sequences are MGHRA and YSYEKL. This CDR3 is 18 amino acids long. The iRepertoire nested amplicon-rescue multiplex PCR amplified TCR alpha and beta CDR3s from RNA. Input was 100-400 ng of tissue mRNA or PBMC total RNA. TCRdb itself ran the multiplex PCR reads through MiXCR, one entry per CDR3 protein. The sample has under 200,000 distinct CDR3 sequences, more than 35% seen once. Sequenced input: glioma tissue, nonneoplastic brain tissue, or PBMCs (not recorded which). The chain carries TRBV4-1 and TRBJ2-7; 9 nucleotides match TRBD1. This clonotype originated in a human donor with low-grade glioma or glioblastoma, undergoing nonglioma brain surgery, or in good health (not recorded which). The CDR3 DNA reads TGCGCCAGCAGCCAAGAGGAGGCCGGGACAGGGAGTACATACGAGCAGTACTTC. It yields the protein CASSQEEAGTGSTYEQYF.